Detailed here is one T cell receptor (beta chain). cDNA serving as the sequencing template came from extracted, reverse transcribed RNA. The assay was immunoSEQ multiplex PCR, and TCRdb's table has in-frame clones only and misses some. The sample contains under 350,000 clones, 55% to 70% of which appear only once. The treatment was: oral pan-JAK inhibitor, 5-10 mg twice daily. Lesional scalp tissue (obtained by punch biopsy) and peripheral blood were collected from alopecia areata patients. These data come from a study of CD8+ T cells in alopecia areata. Study-wide background: Patients received oral tofacitinib, 5 to 10 mg twice daily, for moderate-to-severe alopecia areata.

Material: CD4+ T cells sorted from blood, obtained at week 24, from a patient treated with tofacitinib. The sequence came from a human donor with alopecia areata.

CDR3 residues: CASSFTGSVRLLGGYTF. The CDR3 DNA is TGTGCCAGCAGTTTCACAGGGTCAGTTCGCCTGCTTGGTGGCTACACCTTC. This chain uses TRBV28 with TRBJ1-2; D is perhaps TRBD1 (6 bases). This CDR3 region has 17 residues. Germline CDR1 and CDR2: MDHEN and SYDVKM. V lost 3 bases and J lost 7, with 24 bases in between.